This T cell receptor (beta chain) was recorded in a study of CD8 T cells in Susac syndrome. In its sample, this clonotype was seen once. Peripheral blood CD8+ and CD4+ T cells were profiled by TCR beta sequencing. The individuals used as controls were healthy donors who had been matched for both age and sex. TEMRA cells were FACS-enriched, and CD8+ and CD4+ T cells were isolated negatively. Random hexamers were used to reverse transcribe the RNA input (about 0.45 to 1 ug). Across 54 Vbeta and 13 Jbeta, immunoSEQ multiplex PCR amplified TCR beta CDR3. Via MiXCR, TCRdb re-called the immunoSEQ multiplex PCR reads, giving one row per CDR3 protein. The sample carries 95,000 or so distinct CDR3 sequences, 90% to 95% recorded once. Sequences were obtained from CD8+ T cells from PBMCs. The TCR sequence derives from a human donor in good health.

CDR3 region: CASSPRVSTGELFF. CDR3 nucleotides: TGCGCCAGCAGCCCGAGGGTATCGACCGGGGAGCTGTTTTTT. The V and J genes are TRBV4-1 and TRBJ2-2; possible D gene TRBD2, 5 bases. Germline V gives CDR1 MGHRA, CDR2 YSYEKL. This CDR3 is built from 14 residues. V was cut by 4 bases and J by 5 bases, with 11 bases left in between.